The present entry profiles one T cell receptor beta chain with its context. The data stem from a study of shared T cell receptors in the human thymus. The table came from immunoSEQ multiplex PCR; TCRdb's copy has only in-frame clones and leaves some out. This table holds 700,000 or so clones, approximately 83% found once. This CDR3 is built from 15 residues. Germline CDR1 reads SGDLS; CDR2 reads YYNGEE. Unmatched junction bases numbered 6, after V lost 4 bases and J lost 0 bases. The data were also submitted as part of a second study, on human thymus T cells. That source notes: Thymus specimens were resections from corrective heart surgery. Thymic as well as blood repertoires seemed to favor certain V and J genes unevenly. As related research reported, thymic repertoires overlapped highly among unrelated individuals.

The sequence derives from a girl in the first two years of life with a congenital heart defect. Sequencing was done on a sample of thymocytes. The V and J genes are TRBV9 and TRBJ2-5; 7 bases agree with TRBD1. The CDR3 here is CASSPRTGNQETQYF. CDR3 in DNA: TGTGCCAGCAGCCCTCGGACAGGAAACCAAGAGACCCAGTACTTC.